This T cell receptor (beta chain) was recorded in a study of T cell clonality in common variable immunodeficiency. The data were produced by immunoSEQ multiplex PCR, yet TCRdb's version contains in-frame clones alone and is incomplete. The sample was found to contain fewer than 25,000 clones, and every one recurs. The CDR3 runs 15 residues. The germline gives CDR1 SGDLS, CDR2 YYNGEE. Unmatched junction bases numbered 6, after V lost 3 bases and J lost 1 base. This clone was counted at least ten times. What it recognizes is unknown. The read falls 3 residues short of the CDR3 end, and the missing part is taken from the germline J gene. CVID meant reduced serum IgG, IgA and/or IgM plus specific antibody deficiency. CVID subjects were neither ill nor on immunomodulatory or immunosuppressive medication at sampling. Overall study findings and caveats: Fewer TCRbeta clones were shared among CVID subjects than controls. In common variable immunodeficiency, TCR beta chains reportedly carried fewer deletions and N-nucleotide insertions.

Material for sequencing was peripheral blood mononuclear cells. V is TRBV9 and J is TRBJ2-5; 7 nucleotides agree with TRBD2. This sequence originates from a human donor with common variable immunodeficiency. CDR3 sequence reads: CASSGGGGVQETQYF. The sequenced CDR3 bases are TGTGCCAGCAGCGGCGGCGGGGGAGTCCAAGAGACC.